The clone carrying this T cell receptor (beta chain) has a handful of counts. Antigen specificity is unknown. This entry comes from a study of shared clonotypes between healthy human individuals. Study outcomes and limitations: Even with large depth, rarefaction showed that sorted-subset sequencing was incomplete. Investigators collected only blood, and repertoires in tissues likely differ. The low donor count limited represented genetic and exposure-history diversity.

Germline-derived CDR1 and CDR2 are MNHEY and SMNVEV (reference sequence). The CDR3 has 14 amino acids. The V segment lost 6 bases and the J segment 2 bases; nucleotides outside the gene matches: 3. Original analysis: Filtering differed because ImmunoSEQ produced junction-only sequences that carried no quality scores. Repertoires were generated with immunoSEQ multiplex PCR, while TCRdb's copy carries only in-frame clones and drops some. V, J and clone size reflect that table, while D and trimming were determined from the DNA. The sample contains about 680,000 clones, under 80% of which appear only once.

Source material: memory CD4+ T cells sorted from blood. Described subset: CD45RA-negative fraction. The J gene is TRBJ2-1, the V gene TRBV27, with 8 nucleotides matching TRBD2. The clonotype originates from a woman in her twenties or thirties in good health. The CDR3 loop is CASRLAETYNEQFF. The CDR3 bases are TGTGCCAGCAGACTAGCGGAAACCTACAATGAGCAGTTCTTC.